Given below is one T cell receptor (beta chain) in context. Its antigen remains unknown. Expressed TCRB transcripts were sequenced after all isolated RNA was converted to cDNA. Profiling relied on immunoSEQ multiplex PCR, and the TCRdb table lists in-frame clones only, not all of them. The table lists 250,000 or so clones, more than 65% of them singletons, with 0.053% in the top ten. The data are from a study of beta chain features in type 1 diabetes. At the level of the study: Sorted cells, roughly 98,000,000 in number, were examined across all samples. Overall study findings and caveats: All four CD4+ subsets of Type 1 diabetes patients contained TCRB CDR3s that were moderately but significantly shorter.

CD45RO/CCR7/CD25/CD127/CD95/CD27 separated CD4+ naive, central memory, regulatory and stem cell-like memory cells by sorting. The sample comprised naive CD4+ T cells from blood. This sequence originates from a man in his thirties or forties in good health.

CDR3 nucleotide sequence: TGTGCCAGCAGCTTGTTGGCGCACACAGATACGCAGTATTTT. As protein: CASSLLAHTDTQYF. This chain links TRBV11-2 with TRBJ2-3; D not certain. Germline CDR1 reads SGHAT; CDR2 reads FQNNGV. V lost 3 bases, J lost 2 bases, and 9 bases lay in between. The CDR3 loop spans 14 amino acids.